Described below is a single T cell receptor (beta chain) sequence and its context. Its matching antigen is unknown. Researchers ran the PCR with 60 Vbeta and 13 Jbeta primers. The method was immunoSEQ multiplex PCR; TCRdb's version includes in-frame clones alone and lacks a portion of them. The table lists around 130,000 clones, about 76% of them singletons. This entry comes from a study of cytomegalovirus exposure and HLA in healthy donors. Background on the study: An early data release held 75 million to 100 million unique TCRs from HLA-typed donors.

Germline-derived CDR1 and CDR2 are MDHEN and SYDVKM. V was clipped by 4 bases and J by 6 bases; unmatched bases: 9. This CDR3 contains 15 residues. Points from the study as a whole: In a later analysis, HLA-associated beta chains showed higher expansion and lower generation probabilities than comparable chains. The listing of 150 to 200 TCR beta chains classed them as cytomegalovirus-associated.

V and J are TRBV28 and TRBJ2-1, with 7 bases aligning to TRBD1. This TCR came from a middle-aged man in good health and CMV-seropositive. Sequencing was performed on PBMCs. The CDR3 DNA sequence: TGTGCCAGCAGTTCCGCGCAGGGGGTTGGCAATGAGCAGTTCTTC. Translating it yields CASSSAQGVGNEQFF.